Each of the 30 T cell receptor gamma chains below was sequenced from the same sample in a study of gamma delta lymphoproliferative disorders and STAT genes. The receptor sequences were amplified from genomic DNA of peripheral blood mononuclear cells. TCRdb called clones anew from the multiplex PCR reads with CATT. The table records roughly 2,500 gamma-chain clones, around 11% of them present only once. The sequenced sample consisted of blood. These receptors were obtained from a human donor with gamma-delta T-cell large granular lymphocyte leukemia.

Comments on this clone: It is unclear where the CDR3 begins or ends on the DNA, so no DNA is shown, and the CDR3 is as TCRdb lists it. The CDR3 reads CALWVEIIIRNYLAVEQHF. The V gene reported is TRGV9; the J gene is uncalled. The CDR3 length is 19 residues, termini included. Germline-derived CDR1 and CDR2 are GITISATS and ISYDGTV (reference sequence).

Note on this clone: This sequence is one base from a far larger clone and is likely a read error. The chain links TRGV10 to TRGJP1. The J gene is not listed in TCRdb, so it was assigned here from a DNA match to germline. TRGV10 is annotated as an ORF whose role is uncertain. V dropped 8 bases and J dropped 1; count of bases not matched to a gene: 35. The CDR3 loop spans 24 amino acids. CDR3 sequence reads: CAAWDYKFIALKFDSCTTGWFKIF. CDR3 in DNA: TGTGCTGCGTGGGATTATAAATTCATTGCCCTAAAATTCGATTCATGTACCACTGGTTGGTTCAAGATATTT.

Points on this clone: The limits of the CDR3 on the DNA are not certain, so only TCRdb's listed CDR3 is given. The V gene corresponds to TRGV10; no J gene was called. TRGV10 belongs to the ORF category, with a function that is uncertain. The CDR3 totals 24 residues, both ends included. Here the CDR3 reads CAAANPHPPPVFIIRNSLAVEQHF.

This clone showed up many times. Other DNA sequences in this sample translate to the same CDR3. In DNA form, the CDR3 reads TGTGCCACCTGGGACGGGCTTGGTTATTATAAGAAACTCTTT. This codes for CATWDGLGYYKKLF. This chain joins TRGV2 and TRGJ1 or TRGJ2. As TCRdb names no J gene, one was assigned here on the basis of a DNA match to germline. CDR1 is EGSNGY and CDR2 is YDSYNSKV in the germline V gene. V gave up 0 bases and J gave up 3 bases; unmatched junction bases: 5. This CDR3 contains 14 residues.

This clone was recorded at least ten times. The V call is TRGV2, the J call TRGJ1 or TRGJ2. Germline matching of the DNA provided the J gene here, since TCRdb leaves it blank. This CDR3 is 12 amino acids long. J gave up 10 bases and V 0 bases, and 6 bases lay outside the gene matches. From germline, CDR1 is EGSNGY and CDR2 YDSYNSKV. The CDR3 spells CATWDGLVKKLF. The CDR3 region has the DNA TGTGCCACCTGGGACGGGCTTGTGAAGAAACTCTTT.

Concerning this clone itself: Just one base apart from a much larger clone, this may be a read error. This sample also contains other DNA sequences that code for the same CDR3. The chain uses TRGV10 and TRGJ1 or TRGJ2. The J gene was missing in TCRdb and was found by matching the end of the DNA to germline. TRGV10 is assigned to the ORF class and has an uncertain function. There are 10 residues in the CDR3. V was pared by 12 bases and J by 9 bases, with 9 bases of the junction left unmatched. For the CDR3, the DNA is TGTGCTGCATGGGATCCTAAGAAACTCTTT. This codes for CAAWDPKKLF.

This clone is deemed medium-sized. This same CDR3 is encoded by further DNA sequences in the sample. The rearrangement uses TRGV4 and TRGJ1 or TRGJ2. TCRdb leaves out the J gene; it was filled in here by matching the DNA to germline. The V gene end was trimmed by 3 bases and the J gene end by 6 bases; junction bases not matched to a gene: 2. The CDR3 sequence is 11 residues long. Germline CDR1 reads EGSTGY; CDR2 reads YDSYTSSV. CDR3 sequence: CATWDSYKKLF. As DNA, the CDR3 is TGTGCCACCTGGGATAGTTATAAGAAACTCTTT.

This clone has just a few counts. This CDR3 is CATCYSKKLF. DNA for the CDR3: TGTGCCACCTGCTACTCCAAGAAACTCTTT. The chain couples TRGV2 to TRGJ1 or TRGJ2. The J gene, left out of TCRdb, was set here by checking the DNA against germline. The J segment lost 10 bases and the V segment lost 7 bases, leaving 7 bases of the junction unmatched. Germline V gene data show CDR1 as EGSNGY and CDR2 as YDSYNSKV. The CDR3 is 10 amino acids.

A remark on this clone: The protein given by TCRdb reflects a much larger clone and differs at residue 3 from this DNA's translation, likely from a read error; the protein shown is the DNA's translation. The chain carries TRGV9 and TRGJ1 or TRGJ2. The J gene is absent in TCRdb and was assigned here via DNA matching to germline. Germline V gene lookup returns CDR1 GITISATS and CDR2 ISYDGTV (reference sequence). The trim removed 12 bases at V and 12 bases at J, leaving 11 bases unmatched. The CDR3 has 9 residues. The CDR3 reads CAMERGKLF. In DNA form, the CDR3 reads TGTGCCATGGAGAGGGGGAAACTCTTT.

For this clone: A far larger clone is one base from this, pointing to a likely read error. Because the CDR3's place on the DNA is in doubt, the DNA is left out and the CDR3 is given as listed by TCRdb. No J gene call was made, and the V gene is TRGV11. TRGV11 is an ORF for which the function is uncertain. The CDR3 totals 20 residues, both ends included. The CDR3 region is CTTVPAGLGTWRITGWFKIF.

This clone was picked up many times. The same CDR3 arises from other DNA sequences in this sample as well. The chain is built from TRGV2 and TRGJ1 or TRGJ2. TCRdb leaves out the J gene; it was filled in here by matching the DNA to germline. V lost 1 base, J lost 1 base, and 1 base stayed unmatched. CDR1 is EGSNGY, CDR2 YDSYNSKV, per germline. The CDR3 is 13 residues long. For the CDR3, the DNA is TGTGCCACCTGGGACGGTAATTATTATAAGAAACTCTTT. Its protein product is CATWDGNYYKKLF.

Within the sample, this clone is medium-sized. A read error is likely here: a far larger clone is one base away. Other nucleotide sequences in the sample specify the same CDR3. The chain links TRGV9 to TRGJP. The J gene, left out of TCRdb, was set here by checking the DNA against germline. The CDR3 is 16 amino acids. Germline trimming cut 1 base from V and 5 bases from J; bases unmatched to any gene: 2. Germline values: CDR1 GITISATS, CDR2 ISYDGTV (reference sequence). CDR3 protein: CALWEVEELGKKIKVF. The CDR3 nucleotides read TGTGCCTTGTGGGAGGTAGAAGAGTTGGGCAAAAAAATCAAGGTATTT.

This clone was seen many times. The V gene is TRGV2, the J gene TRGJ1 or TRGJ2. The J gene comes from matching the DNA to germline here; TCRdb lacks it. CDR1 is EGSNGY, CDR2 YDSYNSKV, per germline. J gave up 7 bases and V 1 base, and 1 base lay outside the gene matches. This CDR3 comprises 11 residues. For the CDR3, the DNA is TGTGCCACCTGGGACGGATATAAGAAACTCTTT. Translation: CATWDGYKKLF.

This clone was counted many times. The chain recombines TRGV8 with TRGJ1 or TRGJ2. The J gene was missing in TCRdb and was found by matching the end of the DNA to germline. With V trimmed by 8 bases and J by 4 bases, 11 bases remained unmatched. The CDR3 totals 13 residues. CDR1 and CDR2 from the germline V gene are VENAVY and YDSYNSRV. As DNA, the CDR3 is TGTGCCACCTTCCAGGAGGGCTATTATAAGAAACTCTTT. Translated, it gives CATFQEGYYKKLF.

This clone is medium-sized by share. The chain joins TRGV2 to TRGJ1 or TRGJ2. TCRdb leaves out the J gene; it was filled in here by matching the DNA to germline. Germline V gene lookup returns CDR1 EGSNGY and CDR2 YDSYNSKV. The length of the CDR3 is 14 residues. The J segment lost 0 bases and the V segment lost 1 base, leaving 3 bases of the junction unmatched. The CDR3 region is CATWDGQNYYKKLF. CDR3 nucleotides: TGTGCCACCTGGGACGGCCAGAATTATTATAAGAAACTCTTT.

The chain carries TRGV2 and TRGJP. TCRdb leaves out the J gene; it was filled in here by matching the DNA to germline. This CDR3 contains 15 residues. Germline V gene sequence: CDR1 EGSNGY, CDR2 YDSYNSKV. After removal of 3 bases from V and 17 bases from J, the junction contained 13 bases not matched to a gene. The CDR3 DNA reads TGTGCCACCTGGGACCCACGAGTTGGGCAAAAAATCAAGGTATTT. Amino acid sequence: CATWDPRVGQKIKVF.

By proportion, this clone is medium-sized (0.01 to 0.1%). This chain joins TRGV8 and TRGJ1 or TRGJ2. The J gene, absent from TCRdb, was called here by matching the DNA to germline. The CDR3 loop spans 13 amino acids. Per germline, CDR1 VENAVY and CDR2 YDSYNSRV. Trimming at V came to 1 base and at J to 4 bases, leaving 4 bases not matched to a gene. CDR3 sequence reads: CATWDSSYYKKLF. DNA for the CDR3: TGTGCCACCTGGGATAGTTCGTATTATAAGAAACTCTTT.

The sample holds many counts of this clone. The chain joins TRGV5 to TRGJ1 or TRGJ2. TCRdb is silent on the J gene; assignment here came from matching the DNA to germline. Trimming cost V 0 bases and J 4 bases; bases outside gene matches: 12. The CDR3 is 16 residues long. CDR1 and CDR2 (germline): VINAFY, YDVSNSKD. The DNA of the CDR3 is TGTGCCACCTGGGACAGGCGGAAGACATACTATTATAAGAAACTCTTT. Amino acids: CATWDRRKTYYYKKLF.

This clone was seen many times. The CDR3: CATWDGWDYKKLF. The CDR3 DNA is TGTGCCACCTGGGACGGCTGGGATTATAAGAAACTCTTT. The V and J genes are TRGV2 and TRGJ1 or TRGJ2. The J gene is absent in TCRdb and was assigned here via DNA matching to germline. Trimming cost V 1 base and J 5 bases; bases outside gene matches: 5. CDR3 size: 13 residues. Germline V gives CDR1 EGSNGY, CDR2 YDSYNSKV.

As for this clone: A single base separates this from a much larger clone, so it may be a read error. CDR3 region: CATWDGALLEVGCYYYKKLF. Written as DNA, the CDR3 is TGTGCCACCTGGGATGGAGCGCTGTTGGAGGTGGGTTGTTATTATTATAAGAAACTCTTT. This chain uses TRGV4 with TRGJ1 or TRGJ2. TCRdb lists no J gene, so it was determined here by aligning the DNA to germline. The CDR3 has 20 residues. Germline trimming cut 1 base from V and 2 bases from J; bases unmatched to any gene: 23. The germline V gene has CDR1 EGSTGY and CDR2 YDSYTSSV.

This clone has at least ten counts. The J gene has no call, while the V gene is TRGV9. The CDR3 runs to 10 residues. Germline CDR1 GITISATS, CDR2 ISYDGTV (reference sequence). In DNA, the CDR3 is TGTGCCTTGTGGGAGTACATTGTGGTCTTT. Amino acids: CALWEYIVVF.

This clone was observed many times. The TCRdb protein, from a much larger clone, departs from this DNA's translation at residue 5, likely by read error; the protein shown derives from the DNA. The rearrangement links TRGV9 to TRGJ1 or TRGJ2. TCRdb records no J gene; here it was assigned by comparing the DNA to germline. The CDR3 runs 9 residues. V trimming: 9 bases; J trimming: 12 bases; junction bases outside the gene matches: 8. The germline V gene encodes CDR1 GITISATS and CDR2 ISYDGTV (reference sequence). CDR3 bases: TGTGCCTTGGAGTGGGGGAAACTCTTT. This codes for CALEWGKLF.

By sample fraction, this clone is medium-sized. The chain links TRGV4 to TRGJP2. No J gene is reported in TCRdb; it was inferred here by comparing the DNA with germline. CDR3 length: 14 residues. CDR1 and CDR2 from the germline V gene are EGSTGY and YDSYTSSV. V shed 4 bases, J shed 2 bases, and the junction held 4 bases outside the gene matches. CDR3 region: CATWDRSSDWIKTF. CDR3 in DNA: TGTGCCACCTGGGACAGAAGTAGTGATTGGATCAAGACGTTT.

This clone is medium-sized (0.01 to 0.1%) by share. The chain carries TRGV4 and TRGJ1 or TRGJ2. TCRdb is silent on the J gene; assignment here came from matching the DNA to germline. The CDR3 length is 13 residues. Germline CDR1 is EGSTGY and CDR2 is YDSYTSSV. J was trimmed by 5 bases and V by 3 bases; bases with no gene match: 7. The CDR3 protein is CATWDKRNYKKLF. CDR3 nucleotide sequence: TGTGCCACCTGGGATAAAAGGAATTATAAGAAACTCTTT.

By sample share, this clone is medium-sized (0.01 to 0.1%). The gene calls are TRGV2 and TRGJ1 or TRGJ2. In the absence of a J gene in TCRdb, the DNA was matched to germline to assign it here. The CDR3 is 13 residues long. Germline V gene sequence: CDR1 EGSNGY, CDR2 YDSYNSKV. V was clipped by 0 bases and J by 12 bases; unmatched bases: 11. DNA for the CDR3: TGTGCCACCTGGGACGGGCCGGGTGGGAGGAAACTCTTT. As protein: CATWDGPGGRKLF.

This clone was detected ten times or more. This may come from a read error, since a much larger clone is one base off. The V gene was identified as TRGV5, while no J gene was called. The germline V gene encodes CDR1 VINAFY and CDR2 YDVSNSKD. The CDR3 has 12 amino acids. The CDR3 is CATWDGDLEELF. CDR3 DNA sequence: TGTGCCACCTGGGACGGAGACTTGGAGGAACTCTTT.

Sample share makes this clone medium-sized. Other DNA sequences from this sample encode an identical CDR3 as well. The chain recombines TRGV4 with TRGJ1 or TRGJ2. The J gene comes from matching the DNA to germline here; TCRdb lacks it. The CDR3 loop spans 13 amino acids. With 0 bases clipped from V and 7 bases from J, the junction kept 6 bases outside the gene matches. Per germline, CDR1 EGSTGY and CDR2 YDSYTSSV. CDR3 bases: TGTGCCACCTGGGATGGGCCGGGGTATAAGAAACTCTTT. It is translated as CATWDGPGYKKLF.

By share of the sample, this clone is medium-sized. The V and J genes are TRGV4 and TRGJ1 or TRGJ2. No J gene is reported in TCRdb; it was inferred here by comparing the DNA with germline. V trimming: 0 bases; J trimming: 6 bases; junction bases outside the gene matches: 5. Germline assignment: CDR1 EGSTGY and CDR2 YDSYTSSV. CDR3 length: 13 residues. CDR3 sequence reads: CATWDGHSYKKLF. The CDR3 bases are TGTGCCACCTGGGATGGGCACAGTTATAAGAAACTCTTT.

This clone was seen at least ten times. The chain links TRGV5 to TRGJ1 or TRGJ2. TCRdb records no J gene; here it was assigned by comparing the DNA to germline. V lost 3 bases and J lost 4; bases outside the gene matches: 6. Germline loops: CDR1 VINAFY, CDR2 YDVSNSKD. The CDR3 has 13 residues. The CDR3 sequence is CATWDGSYYKKLF. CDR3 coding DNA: TGTGCCACCTGGGACGGTTCATATTATAAGAAACTCTTT.

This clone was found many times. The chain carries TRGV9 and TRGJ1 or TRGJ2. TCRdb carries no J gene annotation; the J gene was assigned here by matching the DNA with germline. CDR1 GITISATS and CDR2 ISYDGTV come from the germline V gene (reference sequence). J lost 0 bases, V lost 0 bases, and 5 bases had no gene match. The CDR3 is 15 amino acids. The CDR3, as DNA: TGTGCCTTGTGGGAGGTGCACATGAATTATTATAAGAAACTCTTT. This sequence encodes CALWEVHMNYYKKLF.